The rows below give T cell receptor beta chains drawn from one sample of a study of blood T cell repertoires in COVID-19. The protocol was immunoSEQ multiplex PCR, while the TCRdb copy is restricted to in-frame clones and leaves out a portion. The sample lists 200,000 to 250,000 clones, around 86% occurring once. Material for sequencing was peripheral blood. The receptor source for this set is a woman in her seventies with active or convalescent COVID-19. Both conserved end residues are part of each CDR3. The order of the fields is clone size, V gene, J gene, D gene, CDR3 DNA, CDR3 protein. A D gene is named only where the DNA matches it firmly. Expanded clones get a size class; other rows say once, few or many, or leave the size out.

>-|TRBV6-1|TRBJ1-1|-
TGTGCCAGCAGTGAATCGAGGACTGAAGCTTTCTTT
CASSESRTEAFF
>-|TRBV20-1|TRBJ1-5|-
TGCAGTGCTAGTTACCAGGGCAATCAGCCCCAGCATTTT
CSASYQGNQPQHF
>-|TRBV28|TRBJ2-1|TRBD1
TGTGCCAGCAGTTTCAGGGGGTTTGAGCAGTTCTTC
CASSFRGFEQFF
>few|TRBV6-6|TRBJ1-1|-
TGTGCCAGCAGTTACGACAGGAACACTGAAGCTTTCTTT
CASSYDRNTEAFF
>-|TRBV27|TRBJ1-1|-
TGTGCCAGCATCGGGGTGGTGGACACTGAAGCTTTCTTT
CASIGVVDTEAFF
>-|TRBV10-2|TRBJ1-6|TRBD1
TGCGCCAGCACTCCAGGACAGGGTCATTCACCCCTCCACTTT
CASTPGQGHSPLHF
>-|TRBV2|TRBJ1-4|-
TGTGCCAGCACCGGGGGGGGTCAACTGTTTTTT
CASTGGGQLFF
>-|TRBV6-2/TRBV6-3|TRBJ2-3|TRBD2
TGTGCCAGCAGTTACCTCTTTGCGGGGGGGGGCATAAAAACCGATACGCAGTATTTT
CASSYLFAGGGIKTDTQYF
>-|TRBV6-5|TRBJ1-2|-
TGTGCCAGCTCTCGGGGGACGGGAAACTCTGGCTACACCTTC
CASSRGTGNSGYTF
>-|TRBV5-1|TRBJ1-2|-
TGCGCCAGCAGCCCTGTGGCACAGAGTCATGGCTACACCTTC
CASSPVAQSHGYTF
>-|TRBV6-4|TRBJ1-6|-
TGTGCCAGCAGTGACTCTGGACAGACCAATTCACCCCTCCACTTT
CASSDSGQTNSPLHF